A selection of T cell receptor beta chains follows, all from one sample in a study of control samples from healthy donors and cancer patients. Generated by immunoSEQ multiplex PCR, the TCRdb table keeps only in-frame clones and is missing some. The data hold tens of thousands of clones, with roughly nine tenths observed a single time. Sequencing was done on a sample of PBMCs. These receptors were obtained from a woman in her fifties or sixties with colorectal cancer. Both conserved end residues are part of each CDR3. D genes are given only for firm matches.

CASSEVWGAEGPQHF	TRBJ1-5	-	TRBV2
CASSQEFGTGMINEQFF	TRBJ2-1	TRBD1	TRBV4-3
CASSLASPATDTQYF	TRBJ2-3	-	TRBV5-4
CATSREAGEYNEQFF	TRBJ2-1	-	TRBV15
CASRIPGNTEAFF	TRBJ1-1	-	TRBV5-1
CASSMGGRGQPQHF	TRBJ1-5	-	TRBV5-8
CAWDSGGETQYF	TRBJ2-5	TRBD2	TRBV30
CASSSRGDATGELFF	TRBJ2-2	TRBD2	TRBV19
CASSKVAPREAFF	TRBJ1-1	-	TRBV5-5
CASSLRNERNWGTNSPLHF	TRBJ1-6	-	TRBV13
CASSLWGGTEAFF	TRBJ1-1	-	TRBV12-3/TRBV12-4
CASSQVGGAANEQFF	TRBJ2-1	-	TRBV3-1/TRBV3-2
CASTDGQGGNVVGTEAFF	TRBJ1-1	TRBD1	TRBV5-1
CASSPPETGKVRGNTIYF	TRBJ1-3	-	TRBV9
CASSSDRANEQFF	TRBJ2-1	TRBD1	TRBV7-2
CASSYSIQGDTEAFF	TRBJ1-1	TRBD1	TRBV6-6
CASRFFRVCTGELFF	TRBJ2-2	-	TRBV11-3
CASLEGRTGELFF	TRBJ2-2	-	TRBV7-2
CASNPGDTEKLFF	TRBJ1-4	-	TRBV6-2/TRBV6-3
CASSFLQGAGELFF	TRBJ2-2	TRBD1	TRBV4-3
CASEGQTAGNTEAFF	TRBJ1-1	TRBD1	TRBV3-1/TRBV3-2
CASSPSQGPNYGYTF	TRBJ1-2	-	TRBV18
CATSPRKDWNTEAFF	TRBJ1-1	-	TRBV15
CASSLGAGEKLFF	TRBJ1-4	-	TRBV11-3
CASSLGGGSDGYTF	TRBJ1-2	-	TRBV7-9
CASSRQGRADTQYF	TRBJ2-3	TRBD1	TRBV4-1
CASSPRHRTGELFF	TRBJ2-2	-	TRBV6-5
CASSRASWTEAFF	TRBJ1-1	-	TRBV10-1
CASSPSDSYNEQFF	TRBJ2-1	-	TRBV18
CASNMRDRVGTGANVLTF	TRBJ2-6	TRBD1	TRBV28
CASSQGQGMVSSYNEQFF	TRBJ2-1	TRBD1	TRBV19
CASSYGQTYNSPLHF	TRBJ1-6	-	TRBV27
CASSSFVRGTGELFF	TRBJ2-2	-	TRBV7-3
CASSSGILADSTDTQYF	TRBJ2-3	TRBD2	TRBV5-1
CASSSLQGQGRGTDTQYF	TRBJ2-3	TRBD1	TRBV27
CASSEAVENQPQHF	TRBJ1-5	-	TRBV2
CSASGGSEAFF	TRBJ1-1	-	TRBV20-1
CASTPRGSNQPQHF	TRBJ1-5	-	TRBV28
CASSPGGGTGELFF	TRBJ2-2	TRBD2	TRBV5-1
CASSLVTTRADTQYF	TRBJ2-3	-	TRBV7-2
CASSSDRSMYQETQYF	TRBJ2-5	-	TRBV28
CASSTGDSNQPQHF	TRBJ1-5	-	TRBV3-1/TRBV3-2
CAIAGGASNYGYTF	TRBJ1-2	-	TRBV10-3
CASRGGGGGEKLFF	TRBJ1-4	-	TRBV4-3
CAWRETSGGQETQYF	TRBJ2-5	TRBD2	TRBV30
CAWSIGMEQPQHF	TRBJ1-5	-	TRBV30